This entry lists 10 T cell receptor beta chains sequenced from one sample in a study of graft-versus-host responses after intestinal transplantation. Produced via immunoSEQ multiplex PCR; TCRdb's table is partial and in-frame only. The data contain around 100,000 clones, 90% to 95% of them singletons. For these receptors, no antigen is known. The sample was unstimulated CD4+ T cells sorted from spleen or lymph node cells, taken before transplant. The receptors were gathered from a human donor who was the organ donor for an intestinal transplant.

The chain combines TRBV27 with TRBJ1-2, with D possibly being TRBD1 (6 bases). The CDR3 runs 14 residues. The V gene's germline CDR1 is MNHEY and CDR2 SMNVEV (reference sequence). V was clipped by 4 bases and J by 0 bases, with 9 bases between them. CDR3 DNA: TGTGCCAGCAGTTCCCGGACAGCTAACTATGGCTACACCTTC. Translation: CASSSRTANYGYTF.

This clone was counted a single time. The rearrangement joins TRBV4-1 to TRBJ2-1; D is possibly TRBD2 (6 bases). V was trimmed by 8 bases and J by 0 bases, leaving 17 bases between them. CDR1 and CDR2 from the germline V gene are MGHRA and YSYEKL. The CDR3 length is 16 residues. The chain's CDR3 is CASAYLSGVSYNEQFF. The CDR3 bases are TGCGCCAGCGCATACCTGTCGGGAGTCTCCTACAATGAGCAGTTCTTC.

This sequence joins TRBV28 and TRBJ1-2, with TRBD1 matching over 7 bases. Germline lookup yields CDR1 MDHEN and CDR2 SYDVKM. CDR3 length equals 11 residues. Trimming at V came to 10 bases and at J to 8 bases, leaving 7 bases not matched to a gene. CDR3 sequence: CAIGTRGGYTF. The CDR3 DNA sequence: TGTGCCATAGGGACCAGGGGGGGCTACACCTTC.

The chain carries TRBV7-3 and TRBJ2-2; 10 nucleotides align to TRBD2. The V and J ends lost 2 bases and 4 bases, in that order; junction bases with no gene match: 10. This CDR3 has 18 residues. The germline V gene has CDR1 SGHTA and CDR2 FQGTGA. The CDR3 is CASSLRGLAGESTGELFF. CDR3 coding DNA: TGTGCCAGCAGCTTACGAGGCCTAGCGGGGGAGAGCACCGGGGAGCTGTTTTTT.

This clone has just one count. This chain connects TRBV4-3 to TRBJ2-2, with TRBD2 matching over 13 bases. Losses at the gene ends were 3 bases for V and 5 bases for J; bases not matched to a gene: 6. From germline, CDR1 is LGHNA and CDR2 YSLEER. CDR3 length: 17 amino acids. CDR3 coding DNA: TGCGCCAGCAGCCAGGGGCCGGGACTAGCGGGAACCGGGGAGCTGTTTTTT. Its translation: CASSQGPGLAGTGELFF.

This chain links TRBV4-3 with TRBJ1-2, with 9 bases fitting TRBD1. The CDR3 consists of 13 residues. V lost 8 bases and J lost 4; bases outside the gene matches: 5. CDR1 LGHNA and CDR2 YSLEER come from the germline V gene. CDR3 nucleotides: TGCGCCAGCGCACCGACAGGGGGCTATGGCTACACCTTC. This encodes CASAPTGGYGYTF.

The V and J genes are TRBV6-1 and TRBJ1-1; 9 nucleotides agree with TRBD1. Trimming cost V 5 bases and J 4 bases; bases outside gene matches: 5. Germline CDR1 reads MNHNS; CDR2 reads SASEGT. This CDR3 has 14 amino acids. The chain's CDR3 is CASSFGQGSTEAFF. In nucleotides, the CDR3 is TGTGCCAGCAGTTTCGGACAGGGGAGCACTGAAGCTTTCTTT.

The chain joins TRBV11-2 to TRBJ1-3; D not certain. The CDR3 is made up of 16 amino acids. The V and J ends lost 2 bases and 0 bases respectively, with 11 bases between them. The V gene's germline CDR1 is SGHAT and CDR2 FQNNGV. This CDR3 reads CASSLIVTASGNTIYF. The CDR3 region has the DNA TGTGCCAGCAGCTTAATTGTTACAGCCTCTGGAAACACCATATATTTT.

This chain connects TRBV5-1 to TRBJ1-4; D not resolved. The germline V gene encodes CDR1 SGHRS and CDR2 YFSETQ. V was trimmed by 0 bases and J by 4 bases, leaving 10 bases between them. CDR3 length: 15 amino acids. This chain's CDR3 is CASSLVGSVNEKLFF. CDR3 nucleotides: TGCGCCAGCAGCTTGGTAGGCAGCGTTAATGAAAAACTGTTTTTT.

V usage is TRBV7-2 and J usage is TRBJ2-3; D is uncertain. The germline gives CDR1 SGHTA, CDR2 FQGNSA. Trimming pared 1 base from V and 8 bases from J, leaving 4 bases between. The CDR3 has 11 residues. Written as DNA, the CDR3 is TGTGCCAGCAGCTTAGGAGGTACGCAGTATTTT. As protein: CASSLGGTQYF.